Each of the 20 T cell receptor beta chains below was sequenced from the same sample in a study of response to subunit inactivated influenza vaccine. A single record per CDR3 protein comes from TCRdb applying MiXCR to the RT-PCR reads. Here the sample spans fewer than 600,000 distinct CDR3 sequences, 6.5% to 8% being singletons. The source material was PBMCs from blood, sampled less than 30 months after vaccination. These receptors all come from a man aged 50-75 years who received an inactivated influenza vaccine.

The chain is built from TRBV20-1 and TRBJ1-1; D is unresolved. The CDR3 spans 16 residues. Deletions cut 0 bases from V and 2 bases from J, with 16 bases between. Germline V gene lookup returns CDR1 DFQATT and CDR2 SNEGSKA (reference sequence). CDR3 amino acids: CSARDGVRETNTEAFF. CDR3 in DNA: TGCAGTGCTAGAGACGGGGTGAGGGAAACCAACACTGAAGCTTTCTTT.

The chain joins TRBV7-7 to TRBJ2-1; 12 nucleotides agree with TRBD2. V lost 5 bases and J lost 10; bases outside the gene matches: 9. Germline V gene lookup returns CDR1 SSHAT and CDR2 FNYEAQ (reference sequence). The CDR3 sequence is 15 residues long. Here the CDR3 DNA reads TGTGCCAGCAGCCCGGGACTAGCGGGCCCTAGGGAGCAGTTCTTC. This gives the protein CASSPGLAGPREQFF.

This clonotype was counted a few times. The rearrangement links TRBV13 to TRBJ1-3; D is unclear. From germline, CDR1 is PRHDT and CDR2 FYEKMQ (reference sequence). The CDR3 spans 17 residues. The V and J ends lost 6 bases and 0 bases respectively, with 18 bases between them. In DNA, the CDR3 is TGTGCCAGCAGAAAGTTTCCCCGACGGGGCTCTGGAAACACCATATATTTT. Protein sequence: CASRKFPRRGSGNTIYF.

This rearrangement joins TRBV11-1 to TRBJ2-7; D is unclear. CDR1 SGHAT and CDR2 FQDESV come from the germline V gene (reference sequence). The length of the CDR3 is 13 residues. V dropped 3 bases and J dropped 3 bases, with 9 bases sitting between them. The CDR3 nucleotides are TGTGCCAGCAGCTTTGACGGATTCTACGAGCAGTACTTC. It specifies CASSFDGFYEQYF. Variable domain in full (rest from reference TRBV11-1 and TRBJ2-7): EAEVAQSPRYKITEKSQAVAFWCDPISGHATLYWYRQILGQGPELLVQFQDESVVDDSQLPKDRFSAERLKGVDSTLKIQPAELGDSAMYLCASSFDGFYEQYFGPGTRLTVT.

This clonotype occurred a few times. The CDR3 region has the DNA TGTGCCAGCAGTGTTGACCTAGCGGGATCAGATACGCAGTATTTT. Its protein product is CASSVDLAGSDTQYF. The chain uses TRBV6-4 and TRBJ2-3; TRBD2 aligns across 9 bases. Germline values: CDR1 MRHNA, CDR2 SNTAGT. The CDR3 has 15 amino acids. The J segment lost 4 bases and the V segment lost 4 bases, leaving 6 bases of the junction unmatched.

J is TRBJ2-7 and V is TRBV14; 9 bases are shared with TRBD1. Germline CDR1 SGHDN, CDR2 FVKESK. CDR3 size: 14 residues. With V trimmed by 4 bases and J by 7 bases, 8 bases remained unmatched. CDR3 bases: TGTGCCAGCAGCCGACAGGGGGGGTTGCGGGAGCAGTACTTC. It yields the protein CASSRQGGLREQYF. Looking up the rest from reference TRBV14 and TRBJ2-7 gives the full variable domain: EAGVTQFPSHSVIEKGQTVTLRCDPISGHDNLYWYRRVMGKEIKFLLHFVKESKQDESGMPNNRFLAERTGGTYSTLKVQPAELEDSGVYFCASSRQGGLREQYFGPGTRLTVT.

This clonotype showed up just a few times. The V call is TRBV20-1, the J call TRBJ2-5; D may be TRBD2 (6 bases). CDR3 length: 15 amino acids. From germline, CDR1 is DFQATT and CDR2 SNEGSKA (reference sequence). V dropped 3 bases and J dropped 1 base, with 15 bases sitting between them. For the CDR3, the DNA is TGCAGTGCTAGTATTGCCGGGAGAGGCCAAGAGACCCAGTACTTC. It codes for CSASIAGRGQETQYF.

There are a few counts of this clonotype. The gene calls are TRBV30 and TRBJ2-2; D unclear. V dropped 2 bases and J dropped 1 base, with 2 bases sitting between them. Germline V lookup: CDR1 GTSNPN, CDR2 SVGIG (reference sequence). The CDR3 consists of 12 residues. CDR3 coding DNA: TGTGCCTGGAGTCAGAACACCGGGGAGCTGTTTTTT. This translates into CAWSQNTGELFF.

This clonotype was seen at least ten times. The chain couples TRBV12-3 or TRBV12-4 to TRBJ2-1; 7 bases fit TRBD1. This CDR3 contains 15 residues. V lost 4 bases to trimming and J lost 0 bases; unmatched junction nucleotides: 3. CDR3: CASSWDSSSYNEQFF. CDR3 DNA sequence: TGTGCCAGCAGTTGGGACAGCAGCTCCTACAATGAGCAGTTCTTC.

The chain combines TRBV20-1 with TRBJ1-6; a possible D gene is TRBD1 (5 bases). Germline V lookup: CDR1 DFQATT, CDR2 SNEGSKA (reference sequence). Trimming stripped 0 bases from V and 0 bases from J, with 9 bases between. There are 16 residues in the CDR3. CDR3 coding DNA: TGCAGTGCTAGAGACTTAAGGGGCTCCTATAATTCACCCCTCCACTTT. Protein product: CSARDLRGSYNSPLHF.

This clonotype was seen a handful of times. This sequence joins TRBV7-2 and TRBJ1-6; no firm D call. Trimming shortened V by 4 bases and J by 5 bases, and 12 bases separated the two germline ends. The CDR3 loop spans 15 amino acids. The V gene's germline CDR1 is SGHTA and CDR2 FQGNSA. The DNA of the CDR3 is TGTGCCAGCAGCTCTAAACGACGGGATAATTCACCCCTCCACTTT. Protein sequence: CASSSKRRDNSPLHF.

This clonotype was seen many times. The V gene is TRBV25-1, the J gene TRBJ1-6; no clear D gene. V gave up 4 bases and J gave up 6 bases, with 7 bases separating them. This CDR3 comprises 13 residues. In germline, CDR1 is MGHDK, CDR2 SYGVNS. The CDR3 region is CASSAQTNSPLHF. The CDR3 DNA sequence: TGTGCCAGCAGTGCGCAGACTAATTCACCCCTCCACTTT.

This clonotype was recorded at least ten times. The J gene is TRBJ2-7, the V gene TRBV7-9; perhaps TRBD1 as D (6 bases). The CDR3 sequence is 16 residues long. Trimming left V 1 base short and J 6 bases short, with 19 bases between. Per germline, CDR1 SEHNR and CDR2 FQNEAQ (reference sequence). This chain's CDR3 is CASSLVPSTKGGEQYF. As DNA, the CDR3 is TGTGCCAGCAGCTTAGTGCCCTCAACCAAAGGGGGCGAGCAGTACTTC.

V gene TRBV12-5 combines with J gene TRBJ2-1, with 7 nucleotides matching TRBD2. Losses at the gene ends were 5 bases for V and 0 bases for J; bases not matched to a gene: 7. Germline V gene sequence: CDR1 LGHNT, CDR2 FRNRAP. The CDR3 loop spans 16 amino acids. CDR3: CASGTGAGSSYNEQFF. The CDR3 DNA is TGTGCTAGTGGTACTGGAGCGGGAAGCTCCTACAATGAGCAGTTCTTC.

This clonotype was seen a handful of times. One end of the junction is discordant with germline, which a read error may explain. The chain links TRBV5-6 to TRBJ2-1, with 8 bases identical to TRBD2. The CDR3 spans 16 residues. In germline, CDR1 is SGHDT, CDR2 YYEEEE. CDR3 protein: CASTLLWKAGVFEQFF. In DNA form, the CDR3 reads TGTGCCAGCACCTTGCTTTGGAAAGCGGGAGTGTTTGAGCAGTTCTTC. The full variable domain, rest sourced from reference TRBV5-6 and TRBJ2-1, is DAGVTQSPTHLIKTRGQQVTLRCSPKSGHDTVSWYQQALGQGPQFIFQYYEEEERQRGNFPDRFSGHQFPNYSSELNVNALLLGDSALYLCASTLLWKAGVFEQFFGPGTRLTVL.

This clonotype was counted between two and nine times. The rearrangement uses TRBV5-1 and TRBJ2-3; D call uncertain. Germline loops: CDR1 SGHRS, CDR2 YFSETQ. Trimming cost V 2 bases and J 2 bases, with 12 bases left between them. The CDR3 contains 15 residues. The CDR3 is CASSFRSQFTDTQYF. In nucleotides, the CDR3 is TGCGCCAGCAGCTTCAGGTCACAGTTCACAGATACGCAGTATTTT.

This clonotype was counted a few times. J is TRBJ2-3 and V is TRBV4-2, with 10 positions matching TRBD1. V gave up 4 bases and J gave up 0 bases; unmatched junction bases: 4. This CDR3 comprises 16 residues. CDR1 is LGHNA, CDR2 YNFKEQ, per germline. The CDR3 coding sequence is TGTGCCAGCAGCCGACCGGGACAGGGGAGCACAGATACGCAGTATTTT. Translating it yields CASSRPGQGSTDTQYF.

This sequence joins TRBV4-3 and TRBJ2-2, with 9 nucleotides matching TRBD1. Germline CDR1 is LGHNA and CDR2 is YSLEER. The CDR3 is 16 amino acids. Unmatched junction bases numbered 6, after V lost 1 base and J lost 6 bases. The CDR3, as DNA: TGCGCCAGCAGCCAAGTTCCGGGACAGGGTCCCGGGGAGCTGTTTTTT. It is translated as CASSQVPGQGPGELFF.

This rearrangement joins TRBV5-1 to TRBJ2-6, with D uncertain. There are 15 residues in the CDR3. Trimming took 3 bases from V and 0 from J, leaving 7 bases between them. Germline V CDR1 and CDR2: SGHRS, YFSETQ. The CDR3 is CASSSVNSGANVLTF. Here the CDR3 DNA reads TGCGCCAGCAGCTCAGTGAACTCTGGGGCCAACGTCCTGACTTTC.

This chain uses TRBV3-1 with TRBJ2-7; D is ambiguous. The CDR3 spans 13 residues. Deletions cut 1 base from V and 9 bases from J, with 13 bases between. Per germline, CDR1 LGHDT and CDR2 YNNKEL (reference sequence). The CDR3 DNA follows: TGTGCCAGCAGCCAAGGCCAAGAGTCTGGGCAGTACTTC. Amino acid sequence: CASSQGQESGQYF.